The rows below give T cell receptor beta chains drawn from one sample of a study of cytomegalovirus exposure and HLA in healthy donors. TCRdb keeps only in-frame clones here, not all; method: immunoSEQ multiplex PCR. The profile shows about 200,000 clones, 65% to 90% of them singletons. Input material: PBMCs. All receptors derive from a woman in her twenties or thirties in good health and CMV-seropositive. Both conserved end residues are part of each CDR3. Fields, in order: J gene, V gene, clone size, D gene, CDR3 DNA, CDR3 protein. The D gene is left open where the match is weak. Some rows mark clone size as missing; the rest say once, few, many or name a class of expanded clone.

>TRBJ2-4|TRBV6-1|-|TRBD1
TGTGCCAGCAGTGTCCCGGACAGGGTGAACATTCAGTACTTC
CASSVPDRVNIQYF
>TRBJ2-1|TRBV29-1|few|TRBD2
TGCAGCGTAGGGACTAGCGGGATCTACAATGAGCAGTTCTTC
CSVGTSGIYNEQFF
>TRBJ1-2|TRBV19|-|TRBD1
TGTGCCAGTAGTATCGCGGGACAGACAAACTATGGCTACACCTTC
CASSIAGQTNYGYTF
>TRBJ2-5|TRBV27|-|TRBD2
TGTGCCAGCAGTTTATCGACTAGCGGGAATCGGGAGACCCAGTACTTC
CASSLSTSGNRETQYF
>TRBJ2-7|TRBV6-1|once|TRBD1
TGTGCCAGCAGTGGAAGGACAGGGTCGAAGTACGAGCAGTACTTC
CASSGRTGSKYEQYF
>TRBJ2-7|TRBV6-1|-|-
TGTGCCAGCACTCCTAATGGTGGTTTCGACGAGCAGTACTTC
CASTPNGGFDEQYF
>TRBJ1-1|TRBV27|-|TRBD1
TGTGCCAGCAGTGTCAGGGGGCAGGCTTTCTTT
CASSVRGQAFF
>TRBJ2-5|TRBV5-1|-|TRBD2
TGCGCCAGCAGCTTGGCAGCGGGAGTAGGGGAGACCCAGTACTTC
CASSLAAGVGETQYF
>TRBJ1-3|TRBV10-3|-|-
TGTGCCGTCACAGGGATGACCGGAAACACCATATATTTT
CAVTGMTGNTIYF
>TRBJ2-6|TRBV27|-|-
TGTGCCAGCAGTCTTATTGCTGGGGCCAACGTCCTGACTTTC
CASSLIAGANVLTF
>TRBJ2-2|TRBV28|few|TRBD2
TGTGCCAGCAGCCCCACTAGCGGGAGTAACACCGGGGAGCTGTTTTTT
CASSPTSGSNTGELFF
>TRBJ1-2|TRBV28|few|-
TGTGCCAGCAGGGAGGGCGCCTATGGCTACACCTTC
CASREGAYGYTF
>TRBJ2-1|TRBV6-5|-|TRBD1
TGTGCCAGCAACACTAAAACAGGGGGCAATGAGCAGTTCTTC
CASNTKTGGNEQFF
>TRBJ2-7|TRBV9|-|TRBD2
TGTGCCAGCTCTACTAGCGGGGATACCTTATACGAGCAGTACTTC
CASSTSGDTLYEQYF
>TRBJ2-7|TRBV5-1|-|TRBD2
TGCGCCAGCAGCTTGGTGGGACTAGCGGGCGACGAGCAGTACTTC
CASSLVGLAGDEQYF
>TRBJ2-7|TRBV28|once|-
TGTGCCAGCAGTTTATACAGGGCCAACGAGCAGTACTTC
CASSLYRANEQYF
>TRBJ1-5|TRBV6-1|-|TRBD1
TGTGCCAGCAGTGAGACAGGGGCGCATCAGCCCCAGCATTTT
CASSETGAHQPQHF
>TRBJ2-1|TRBV5-1|-|TRBD2
TGCGCCAGCAGCCCAGCCCAACTAGCGGGGTTCTACAATGAGCAGTTCTTC
CASSPAQLAGFYNEQFF
>TRBJ2-1|TRBV7-2|-|TRBD2
TGTGCCAGCAGCTTAAGTCTAGCGGGAGAATATGAGCAGTTCTTC
CASSLSLAGEYEQFF
>TRBJ2-1|TRBV7-9|-|-
TGTGCCAGCAGCTTAGATCGAGGAACGGATGAGCAGTTCTTC
CASSLDRGTDEQFF
>TRBJ2-7|TRBV11-2|-|TRBD2
TGTGCCAGCAGTCCCACTAGCGGGAACTACGAGCAGTACTTC
CASSPTSGNYEQYF
>TRBJ2-1|TRBV28|-|-
TGTGCCAGCAGCCCCTACGAGGGTTACAATGAGCAGTTCTTC
CASSPYEGYNEQFF
>TRBJ1-2|TRBV29-1|few|-
TGCAGCGTCGGAGGCACCTTCGGCTATGGCTACACCTTC
CSVGGTFGYGYTF
>TRBJ1-2|TRBV6-1|-|-
TGTGCCAGCAGTGAGAGAGACTATGGCTACACCTTC
CASSERDYGYTF
>TRBJ2-1|TRBV9|-|TRBD2
TGTGCCAGCAGCGTAAATAGCGGGAGTTACAATGAGCAGTTCTTC
CASSVNSGSYNEQFF
>TRBJ2-1|TRBV29-1|-|TRBD2
TGCAGCGTCCCCCAGTGGCGGGGGATCAATGAGCAGTTCTTC
CSVPQWRGINEQFF
>TRBJ2-5|TRBV7-8|-|-
TGTGCCAGCAGCCGAGGGCGGGTTCAAGAGACCCAGTACTTC
CASSRGRVQETQYF
>TRBJ2-7|TRBV28|-|TRBD1
TGTGCCAGCCAGACCGGGACAGGGGGAAAAGGGCAGTACTTC
CASQTGTGGKGQYF
>TRBJ2-1|TRBV29-1|once|TRBD1
TGCAGCGTTGTAAGGCAGGGGGCGCCTAATGAGCAGTTCTTC
CSVVRQGAPNEQFF
>TRBJ2-7|TRBV4-1|once|-
TGCGCCAGCAGCCAAGCCCTTCTCTCCTACGAGCAGTACTTC
CASSQALLSYEQYF
>TRBJ2-7|TRBV7-3|-|TRBD1
TGTGCCAGCAGCTTACGAGGTGGACAGGGGTTCGAGCAGTACTTC
CASSLRGGQGFEQYF
>TRBJ1-2|TRBV6-5|-|-
TGTGCCAGCAGTTATTTCTCAGGGGATCAGGGCTACACCTTC
CASSYFSGDQGYTF
>TRBJ1-1|TRBV7-9|-|-
TGTGCCAGCAGCTTCAGCACTGAAGCTTTCTTT
CASSFSTEAFF
>TRBJ2-3|TRBV10-1|few|-
TGCGCCAGTAGTGCCGGGGTCGGGGCAGATACGCAGTATTTT
CASSAGVGADTQYF
>TRBJ2-2|TRBV5-1|-|TRBD2
TGCGCCAGCAGCTTGGGCCCAGCGGGAGGGCCCGCGAACACCGGGGAGCTGTTTTTT
CASSLGPAGGPANTGELFF
>TRBJ1-2|TRBV6-5|-|-
TGTGCCAGCAGCCGGAGGACAGAAACCACCTATGGCTACACCTTC
CASSRRTETTYGYTF
>TRBJ1-2|TRBV27|-|TRBD1
TGTGCCAGCAGGCTACAGGGGGACTATGGCTACACCTTC
CASRLQGDYGYTF
>TRBJ2-7|TRBV29-1|-|-
TGCAGCGTTGAAGTAGTAGGGGACGAGCAGTACTTC
CSVEVVGDEQYF
>TRBJ2-7|TRBV7-6|few|-
TGTGCCAGCAGCCCCGATACGGGACATGACGAGCAGTACTTC
CASSPDTGHDEQYF
>TRBJ2-7|TRBV5-1|-|TRBD2
TGCGCCAGCAGCCCGCAATCCGGGAGGTACGAGCAGTACTTC
CASSPQSGRYEQYF
>TRBJ2-1|TRBV7-2|-|TRBD2
TGTGCCAGCAGTTCCGGGACTAGGGGATGGCATGAGCAGTTCTTC
CASSSGTRGWHEQFF
>TRBJ2-3|TRBV6-5|-|-
TGTGCCAGCCAAGCCGACACAGATACGCAGTATTTT
CASQADTDTQYF
>TRBJ2-5|TRBV29-1|-|-
TGCAGCGGGGCTAGCAGCTTCCAAGAGACCCAGTACTTC
CSGASSFQETQYF
>TRBJ1-5|TRBV28|-|-
TGTGCCAGCAGTTTATACGGGGATCAGCCCCAGCATTTT
CASSLYGDQPQHF
>TRBJ2-1|TRBV27|-|-
TGTGCCAGCAGTGGCGGGATAATCAATGAGCAGTTCTTC
CASSGGIINEQFF
>TRBJ2-2|TRBV11-3|-|-
TGTGCCAGCAGCTCCCAACGGGGGACCGGGGAGCTGTTTTTT
CASSSQRGTGELFF
>TRBJ2-1|TRBV19|-|TRBD1
TGTGCCAGTAGTACCAGCCGGGACAGACGCAATGAGCAGTTCTTC
CASSTSRDRRNEQFF
>TRBJ2-1|TRBV9|many|-
TGTGCCAGCAGCGTAGGGGTCAGGGGTGGGAATGAGCAGTTCTTC
CASSVGVRGGNEQFF
>TRBJ2-1|TRBV5-8|-|TRBD1
TGTGCCTCAACTCCGGGACAGGGGATTAATGAGCAGTTCTTC
CASTPGQGINEQFF
>TRBJ1-4|TRBV6-5|-|-
TGTGCCAGCAGCCCCCAGGGAAATAGTGAAAAACTGTTTTTT
CASSPQGNSEKLFF
>TRBJ1-5|TRBV6-1|-|-
TGTGCCAGCAGTGATGGGCAGCATTATCAGCCCCAGCATTTT
CASSDGQHYQPQHF
>TRBJ1-2|TRBV7-6|-|-
TGTGCCAGCAGCTTAGATCATCAGGTGGTCGGGGATGGCTACACCTTC
CASSLDHQVVGDGYTF
>TRBJ1-3|TRBV20-1|-|-
TGCAGTGCTAGAGATCACAGCACCATATATTTT
CSARDHSTIYF
>TRBJ1-5|TRBV7-9|few|-
TGTGCCAGCAGCTTAGGAGCTCAGCCCCAGCATTTT
CASSLGAQPQHF